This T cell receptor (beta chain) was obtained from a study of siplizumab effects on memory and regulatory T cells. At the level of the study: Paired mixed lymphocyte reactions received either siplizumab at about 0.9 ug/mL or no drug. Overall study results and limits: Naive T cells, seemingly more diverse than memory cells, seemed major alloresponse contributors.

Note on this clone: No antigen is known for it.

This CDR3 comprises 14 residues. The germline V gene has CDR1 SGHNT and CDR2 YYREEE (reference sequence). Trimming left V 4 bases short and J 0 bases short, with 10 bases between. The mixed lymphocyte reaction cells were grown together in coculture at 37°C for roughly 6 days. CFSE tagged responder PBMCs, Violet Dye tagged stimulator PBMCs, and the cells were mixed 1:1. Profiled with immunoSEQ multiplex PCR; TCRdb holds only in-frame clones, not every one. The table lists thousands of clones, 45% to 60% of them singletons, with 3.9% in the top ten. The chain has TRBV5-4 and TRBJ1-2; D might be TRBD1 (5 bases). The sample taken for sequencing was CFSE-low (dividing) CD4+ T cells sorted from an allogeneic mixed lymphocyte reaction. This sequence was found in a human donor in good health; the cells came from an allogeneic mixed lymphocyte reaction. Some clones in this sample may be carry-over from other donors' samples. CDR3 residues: CASSGGDANYGYTF. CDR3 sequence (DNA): TGTGCCAGCAGCGGGGGGGACGCTAACTATGGCTACACCTTC.